Sequencing of this T cell receptor (beta chain) was carried out in a study of blood T cell repertoires in COVID-19. Study background: Sites across the United States, Italy and Spain contributed samples from acute and convalescent COVID-19.

Enrollment of patients from Seattle took place during active infection, with longitudinal follow-up. Produced via immunoSEQ multiplex PCR; TCRdb's table is partial and in-frame only. The sample lists 30,000 to 40,000 clones; around 70% were seen once. The receptor was isolated from a man in his sixties or seventies with COVID-19, enrolled during active disease. The sample taken for sequencing was peripheral blood.

The CDR3: CASGLGREGADTQYF. The CDR3 region has the DNA TGTGCTAGTGGTTTGGGCCGAGAGGGGGCAGATACGCAGTATTTT. V and J are TRBV12-5 and TRBJ2-3, with D perhaps matching TRBD1 (6 bases). The CDR3 has 15 amino acids. Deletions cut 1 base from V and 4 bases from J, with 12 bases between. Per the germline V gene, CDR1 is LGHNT and CDR2 is FRNRAP.